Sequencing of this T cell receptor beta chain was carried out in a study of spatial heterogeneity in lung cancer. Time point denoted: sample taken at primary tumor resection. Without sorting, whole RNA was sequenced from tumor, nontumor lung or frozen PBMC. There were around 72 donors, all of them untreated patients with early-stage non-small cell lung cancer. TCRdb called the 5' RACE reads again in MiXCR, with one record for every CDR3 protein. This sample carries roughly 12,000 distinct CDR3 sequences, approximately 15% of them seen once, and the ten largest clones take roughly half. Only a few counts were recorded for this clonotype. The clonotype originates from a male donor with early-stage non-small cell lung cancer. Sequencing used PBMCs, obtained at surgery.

The CDR3 loop reads CASSPSSAVGTQYF. The CDR3 nucleotides are TGTGCCAGCAGCCCCTCTAGCGCAGTCGGTACGCAGTATTTT. The rearrangement uses TRBV7-2 and TRBJ2-3; TRBD2 might be the D (6 bases). With 5 bases removed from V and 8 bases from J, the gap between germline ends came to 17 bases. This CDR3 is 14 amino acids long. Per germline, CDR1 SGHTA and CDR2 FQGNSA.